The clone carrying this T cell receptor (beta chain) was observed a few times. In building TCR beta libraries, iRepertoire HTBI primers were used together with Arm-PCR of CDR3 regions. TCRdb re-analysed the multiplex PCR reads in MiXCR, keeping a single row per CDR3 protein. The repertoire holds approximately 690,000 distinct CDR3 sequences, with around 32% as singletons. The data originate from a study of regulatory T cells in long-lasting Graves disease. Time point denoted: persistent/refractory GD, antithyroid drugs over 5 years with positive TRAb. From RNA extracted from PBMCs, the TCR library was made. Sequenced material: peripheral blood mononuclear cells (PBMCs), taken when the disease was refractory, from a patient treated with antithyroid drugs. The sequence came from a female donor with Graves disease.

CDR3 amino acids: CASTKTDYSNQPQHF. The CDR3 nucleotides are TGTGCCAGCACCAAGACAGATTATAGCAATCAGCCCCAGCATTTT. The V call is TRBV2, the J call TRBJ1-5, with D maybe TRBD1 (5 bases). The CDR3 covers 15 residues. Trimming left V 7 bases short and J 0 bases short, with 13 bases between. The germline gives CDR1 SNHLY, CDR2 FYNNEI.